This T cell receptor beta chain was profiled in a study of prognosis after radiotherapy for stage I lung cancer. Sample collection consisted of approximately 5.7 milliliters of peripheral blood drawn at each of two time points. This clonotype was observed many times. Researchers used two-round multiplex PCR to amplify TCR beta CDR3 starting from genomic DNA. Primers specific to each TRBV and TRBJ gene drove first-round PCR. One entry per CDR3 protein results from TCRdb running MiXCR on the multiplex PCR reads. The repertoire consists of more than 30,000 distinct CDR3 sequences, with 25% to 40% occurring once and the leading ten covering more than 30%. The CDR3 has 18 residues. The trim removed 8 bases at V and 4 bases at J, leaving 22 bases unmatched. CDR1 SNHLY and CDR2 FYNNEI come from the germline V gene.

The chain couples TRBV2 to TRBJ2-5; 7 bases match TRBD2. The TCR comes from a donor over 45 with non-small cell lung cancer. Sequencing used PBMCs, obtained before or after stereotactic body radiation therapy (not recorded which). The CDR3 DNA reads TGTGCCAGCTCGGGACTACCCGAGTTTCCTTATTCGGCAGAGACCCAGTACTTC. Its translation: CASSGLPEFPYSAETQYF.